This entry lists 4 T cell receptor beta chains sequenced from one sample in a study of control samples from healthy donors and cancer patients. The method was immunoSEQ multiplex PCR; TCRdb's version includes in-frame clones alone and lacks a portion of them. The profile shows approximately 100,000 clones, approximately 88% of them singletons. Input material: PBMCs. These receptors originate from an older man with lung cancer.

The gene calls are TRBV4-1 and TRBJ2-6; tentatively, D is TRBD1 or TRBD2 (5 bases each). The CDR3 spans 14 residues. The germline V gene encodes CDR1 MGHRA and CDR2 YSYEKL. The V end was cut by 3 bases, the J end by 10 bases, with 13 bases between. The CDR3 DNA sequence: TGCGCCAGCAGCCAGCCCGGGACGGCTAACGTCCTGACTTTC. Translation: CASSQPGTANVLTF.

The chain combines TRBV19 with TRBJ1-6, with TRBD1 matching over 9 bases. The CDR3 runs to 14 residues. Germline CDR1 is LNHDA and CDR2 is SQIVND (reference sequence). Unmatched junction bases numbered 5, after V lost 4 bases and J lost 10 bases. CDR3 sequence reads: CASSKRTGDSPLHF. In nucleotides, the CDR3 is TGTGCCAGTAGTAAAAGGACAGGGGACTCACCCCTCCACTTT.

The rearrangement uses TRBV4-3 and TRBJ2-1; 11 bases agree with TRBD2. Germline trimming cut 5 bases from V and 7 bases from J; bases unmatched to any gene: 4. Germline values: CDR1 LGHNA, CDR2 YSLEER. The CDR3 covers 14 residues. CDR3 amino acids: CASSIAGGLNEQFF. CDR3 DNA: TGCGCCAGCAGCATAGCGGGGGGGCTGAATGAGCAGTTCTTC.

The gene calls are TRBV18 and TRBJ2-1; 8 bases match TRBD1. CDR1 KGHSH and CDR2 LQKENI come from the germline V gene. Germline trimming cut 4 bases from V and 6 bases from J; bases unmatched to any gene: 2. This CDR3 spans 13 amino acids. The CDR3: CASSLDRGNEQFF. CDR3 bases: TGTGCCAGCTCACTCGACAGGGGCAATGAGCAGTTCTTC.